Following are 9 T cell receptor beta chains from one sample sequenced in a study of control samples from healthy donors and cancer patients. The protocol was immunoSEQ multiplex PCR, while the TCRdb copy is restricted to in-frame clones and leaves out a portion. The sample lists fewer than 90,000 clones, about 89% occurring once. Sample: blood. The receptors here all came from a man aged 45-60 years in good health.

The chain joins TRBV10-2 to TRBJ1-1, with TRBD1 as a possible D gene (5 bases). The CDR3 length is 13 residues. V was pared by 4 bases and J by 3 bases, with 9 bases between. In germline, CDR1 is WSHSY, CDR2 SAAADI. Here the CDR3 DNA reads TGCGCCAGCAGTGGACAGTTGGACACTGAAGCTTTCTTT. Translation: CASSGQLDTEAFF.

This clone was seen only a few times. The V call is TRBV3-1 (or the pseudogene TRBV3-2), the J call TRBJ2-3; 9 bases fit TRBD2. The CDR3 is 13 amino acids. Germline V lookup: CDR1 LGHDT, CDR2 YNNKEL (reference sequence). The V gene end was trimmed by 4 bases and the J gene end by 13 bases; junction bases not matched to a gene: 9. CDR3 in DNA: TGTGCCAGCAGCCGAGCCTTTAGCGGGGGAGAGTATTTT. As protein: CASSRAFSGGEYF.

The chain has TRBV6-1 and TRBJ2-7; perhaps TRBD1 as D (6 bases). CDR1 is MNHNS and CDR2 is SASEGT in the germline V gene. The germline V and J ends were trimmed by 10 bases and 2 bases, with 21 bases remaining between them. This CDR3 comprises 15 residues. CDR3 protein: CATLGHPRQAYEQYF. CDR3 sequence (DNA): TGTGCCACCCTAGGGCACCCCAGACAGGCCTACGAGCAGTACTTC.

The chain uses TRBV10-3 and TRBJ2-1; TRBD1 matches at 7 bases. This CDR3 has 16 residues. Germline CDR1 reads ENHRY; CDR2 reads SYGVKD. Unmatched junction bases numbered 9, after V lost 6 bases and J lost 1 base. The CDR3 sequence is CAISPTGRASYNEQFF. In DNA, the CDR3 is TGTGCCATCAGCCCGACAGGGCGTGCATCCTACAATGAGCAGTTCTTC.

This chain joins TRBV5-1 and TRBJ1-5; D remains unclear. Germline-derived CDR1 and CDR2 are SGHRS and YFSETQ. The V and J ends lost 2 bases and 7 bases respectively, with 16 bases between them. The CDR3 spans 15 residues. The CDR3 loop reads CASSLSGKPEQPQHF. For the CDR3, the DNA is TGCGCCAGCAGCTTATCCGGGAAGCCGGAACAGCCCCAGCATTTT.

This chain links TRBV7-2 with TRBJ1-6, with D possibly matching TRBD1 (6 bases). This CDR3 region has 12 residues. V was shortened by 1 base and J by 17 bases, with 12 bases between the two germline ends. Germline CDR1 is SGHTA and CDR2 is FQGNSA. The CDR3 DNA reads as TGTGCCAGCAGCTTAGTAGGACAGACGTTCCACTTT. Protein sequence: CASSLVGQTFHF.

The rearrangement uses TRBV2 and TRBJ1-6; D is perhaps TRBD1 (5 bases). The length of the CDR3 is 14 residues. V was pared by 3 bases and J by 4 bases, with 7 bases between. CDR1 SNHLY and CDR2 FYNNEI come from the germline V gene. The CDR3 DNA is TGTGCCAGCAGTGACAGGGAATATAATTCACCCCTCCACTTT. It encodes CASSDREYNSPLHF.

The rearrangement joins TRBV4-2 to TRBJ2-7; D is tentatively TRBD1 or TRBD2 (5 bases each). The V end was cut by 3 bases, the J end by 2 bases, with 20 bases between. The CDR3 contains 17 residues. Germline assignment: CDR1 LGHNA and CDR2 YNFKEQ. CDR3 sequence reads: CASSQDSSRDLPYEQYF. The CDR3 coding sequence is TGTGCCAGCAGCCAGGACTCCAGCAGGGACCTACCCTACGAGCAGTACTTC.

The J gene is TRBJ1-5, the V gene TRBV7-2, with D tentatively TRBD1 (6 bases). Germline CDR1 and CDR2: SGHTA and FQGNSA. The CDR3 runs 14 residues. V was pared by 8 bases and J by 6 bases, with 17 bases between. The CDR3 spells CASGHFGGPQPQHF. The CDR3 DNA is TGTGCCAGCGGGCACTTCGGGGGGCCTCAGCCCCAGCATTTT.